This T cell receptor beta chain was documented in a study of Graves' ophthalmopathy and Graves' hyperthyroidism. For repertoire sequencing, the TCR beta CDR3 regions were amplified from RNA transcripts. In the first round, RT-PCR was carried out with HTBI primers, and a multiplex PCR formed the second round. TCRdb re-analysed the multiplex PCR reads in MiXCR, keeping a single row per CDR3 protein. Of about 210,000 distinct CDR3 sequences listed, around 28% are singletons. This clonotype has a count of ten or more. CDR1 and CDR2 (germline): SEHNR, FQNEAQ (reference sequence). V trimming: 0 bases; J trimming: 4 bases; junction bases outside the gene matches: 5. This CDR3 comprises 16 residues.

The sequence was obtained from a man aged 50-60 years with Graves' ophthalmopathy. The chain combines TRBV7-9 with TRBJ2-5; 10 nucleotides match TRBD1. Input material: peripheral blood. The CDR3 region is CASSLARGQGRETQYF. In DNA, the CDR3 is TGTGCCAGCAGCTTAGCCCGGGGACAGGGGAGAGAGACCCAGTACTTC.